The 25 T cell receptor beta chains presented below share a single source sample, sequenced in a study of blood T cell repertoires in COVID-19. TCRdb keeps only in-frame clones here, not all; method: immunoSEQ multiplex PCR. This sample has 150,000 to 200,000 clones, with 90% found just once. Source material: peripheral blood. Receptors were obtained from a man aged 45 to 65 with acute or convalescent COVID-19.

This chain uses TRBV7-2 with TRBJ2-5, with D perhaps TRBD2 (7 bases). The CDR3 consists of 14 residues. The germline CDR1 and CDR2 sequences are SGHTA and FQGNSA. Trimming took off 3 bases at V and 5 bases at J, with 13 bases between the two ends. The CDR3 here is CASSLSGGSETQYF. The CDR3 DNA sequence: TGTGCCAGCAGCTTGTCGGGGGGCTCCGAGACCCAGTACTTC.

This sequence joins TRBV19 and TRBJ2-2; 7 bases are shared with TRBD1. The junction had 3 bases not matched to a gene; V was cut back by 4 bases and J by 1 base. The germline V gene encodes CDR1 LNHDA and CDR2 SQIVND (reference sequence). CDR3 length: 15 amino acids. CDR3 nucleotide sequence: TGTGCCAGTAGTAGGGACAGCAAGAACACCGGGGAGCTGTTTTTT. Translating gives CASSRDSKNTGELFF.

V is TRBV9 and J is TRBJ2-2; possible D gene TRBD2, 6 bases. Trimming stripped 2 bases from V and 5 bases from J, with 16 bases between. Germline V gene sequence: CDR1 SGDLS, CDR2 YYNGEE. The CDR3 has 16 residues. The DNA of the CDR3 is TGTGCCAGCAGCGTCGAGGGGCTAGCGACGACCGGGGAGCTGTTTTTT. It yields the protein CASSVEGLATTGELFF.

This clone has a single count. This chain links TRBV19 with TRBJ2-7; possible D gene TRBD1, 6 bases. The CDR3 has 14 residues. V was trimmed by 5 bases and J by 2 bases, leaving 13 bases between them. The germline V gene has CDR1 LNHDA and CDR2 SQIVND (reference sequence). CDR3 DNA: TGTGCCAGTAGTCCCAGGGGCATCACCTACGAGCAGTACTTC. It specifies CASSPRGITYEQYF. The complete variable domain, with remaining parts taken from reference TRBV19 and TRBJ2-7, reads DGGITQSPKYLFRKEGQNVTLSCEQNLNHDAMYWYRQDPGQGLRLIYYSQIVNDFQKGDIAEGYSVSREKKESFPLTVTSAQKNPTAFYLCASSPRGITYEQYFGPGTRLTVT.

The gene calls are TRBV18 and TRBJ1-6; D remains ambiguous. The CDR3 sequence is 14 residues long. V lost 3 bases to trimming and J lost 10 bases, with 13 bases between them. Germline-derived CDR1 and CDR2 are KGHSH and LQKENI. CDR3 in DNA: TGTGCCAGCTCACCCGACCCCGGAGGATCACCCCTCCACTTT. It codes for CASSPDPGGSPLHF.

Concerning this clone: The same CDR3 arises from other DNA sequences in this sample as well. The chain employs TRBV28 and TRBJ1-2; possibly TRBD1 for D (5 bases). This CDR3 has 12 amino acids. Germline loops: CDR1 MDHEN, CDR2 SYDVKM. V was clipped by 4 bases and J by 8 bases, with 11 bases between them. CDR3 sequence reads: CASSYSGYGYTF. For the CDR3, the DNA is TGTGCCAGCAGTTACTCAGGGTACGGCTACACCTTC.

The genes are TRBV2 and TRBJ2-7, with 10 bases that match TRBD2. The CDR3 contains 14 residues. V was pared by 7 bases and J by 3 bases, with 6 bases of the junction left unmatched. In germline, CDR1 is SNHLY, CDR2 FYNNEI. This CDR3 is CASKPGLAHYEQYF. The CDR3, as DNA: TGTGCCAGCAAACCGGGACTAGCGCACTACGAGCAGTACTTC. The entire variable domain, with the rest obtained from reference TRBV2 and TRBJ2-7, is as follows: EPEVTQTPSHQVTQMGQEVILRCVPISNHLYFYWYRQILGQKVEFLVSFYNNEISEKSEIFDDQFSVERPDGSNFTLKIRSTKLEDSAMYFCASKPGLAHYEQYFGPGTRLTVT.

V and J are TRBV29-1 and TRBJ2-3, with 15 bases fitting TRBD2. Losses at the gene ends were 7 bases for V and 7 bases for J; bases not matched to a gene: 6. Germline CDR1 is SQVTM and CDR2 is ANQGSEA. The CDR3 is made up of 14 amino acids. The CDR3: CSGGLAGGEYTQYF. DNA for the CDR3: TGCAGCGGCGGACTAGCGGGGGGGGAGTATACGCAGTATTTT.

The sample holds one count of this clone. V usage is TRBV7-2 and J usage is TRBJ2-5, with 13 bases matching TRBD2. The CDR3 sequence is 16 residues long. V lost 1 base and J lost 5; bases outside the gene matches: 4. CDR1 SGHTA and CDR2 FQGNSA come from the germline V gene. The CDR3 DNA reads TGTGCCAGCAGCTTAGGACTAGCGGGGGGCCGGGAGACCCAGTACTTC. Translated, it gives CASSLGLAGGRETQYF.

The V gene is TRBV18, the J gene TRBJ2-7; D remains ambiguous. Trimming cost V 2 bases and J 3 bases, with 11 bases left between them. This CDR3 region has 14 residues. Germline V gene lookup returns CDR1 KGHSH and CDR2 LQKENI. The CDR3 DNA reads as TGTGCCAGCTCACCAGAGGCTTCGGGCTACGAGCAGTACGTC. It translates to CASSPEASGYEQYV.

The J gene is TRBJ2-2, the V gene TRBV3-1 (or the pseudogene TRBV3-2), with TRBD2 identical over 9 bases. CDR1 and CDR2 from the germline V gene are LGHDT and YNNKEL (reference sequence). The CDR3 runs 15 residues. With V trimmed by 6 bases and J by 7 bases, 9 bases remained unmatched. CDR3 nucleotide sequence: TGTGCCAGCAGTCTGTTAGCGGGAGTCTTCGGGGAGCTGTTTTTT. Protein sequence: CASSLLAGVFGELFF.

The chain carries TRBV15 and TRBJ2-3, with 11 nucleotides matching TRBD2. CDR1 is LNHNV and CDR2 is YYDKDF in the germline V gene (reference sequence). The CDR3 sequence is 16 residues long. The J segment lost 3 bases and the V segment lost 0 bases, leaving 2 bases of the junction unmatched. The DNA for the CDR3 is TGTGCCACCAGCAGAGAGGGACTAGCGGAAACAGATACGCAGTATTTT. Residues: CATSREGLAETDTQYF.

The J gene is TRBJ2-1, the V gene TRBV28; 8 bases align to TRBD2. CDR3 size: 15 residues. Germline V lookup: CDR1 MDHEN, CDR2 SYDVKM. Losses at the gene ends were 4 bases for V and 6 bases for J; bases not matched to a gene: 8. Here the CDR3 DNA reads TGTGCCAGCAGTTCCCCGGGACTAGGAACCAATGAGCAGTTCTTC. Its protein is CASSSPGLGTNEQFF.

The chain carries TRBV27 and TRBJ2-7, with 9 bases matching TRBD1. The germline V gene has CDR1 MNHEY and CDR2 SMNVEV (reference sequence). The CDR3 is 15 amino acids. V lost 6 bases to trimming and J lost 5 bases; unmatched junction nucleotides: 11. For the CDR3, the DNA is TGTGCCAGCAGCCCGAGTCGGGGGACAGGGAACGAGCAGTACTTC. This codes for CASSPSRGTGNEQYF.

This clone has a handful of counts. The CDR3 reads CASSIDLGGTEAFF. The CDR3 coding sequence is TGTGCCAGTAGTATAGATCTAGGAGGGACTGAAGCTTTCTTT. This chain uses TRBV19 with TRBJ1-1; D unresolved. The CDR3 is made up of 14 amino acids. Germline loops: CDR1 LNHDA, CDR2 SQIVND (reference sequence). V lost 0 bases, J lost 5 bases, and 10 bases lay in between.

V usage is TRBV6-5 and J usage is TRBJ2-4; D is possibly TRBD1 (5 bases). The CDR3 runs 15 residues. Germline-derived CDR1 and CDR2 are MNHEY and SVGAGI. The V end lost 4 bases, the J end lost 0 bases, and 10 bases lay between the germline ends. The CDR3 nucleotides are TGTGCCAGCAGTTCACAGGTGCTAGCCAAAAACATTCAGTACTTC. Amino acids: CASSSQVLAKNIQYF.

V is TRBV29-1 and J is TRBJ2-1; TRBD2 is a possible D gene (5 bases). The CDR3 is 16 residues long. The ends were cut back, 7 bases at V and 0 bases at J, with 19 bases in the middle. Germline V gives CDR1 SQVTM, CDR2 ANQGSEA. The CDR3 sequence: CSASSLASSSYNEQFF. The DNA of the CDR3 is TGCAGCGCCAGCAGCCTAGCCAGTAGCTCCTACAATGAGCAGTTCTTC.

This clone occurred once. The CDR3 region is CASSQGAGVGATTDTQYF. CDR3 DNA sequence: TGCGCCAGCAGCCAAGGAGCGGGAGTGGGCGCCACCACAGATACGCAGTATTTT. The V gene is TRBV4-1, the J gene TRBJ2-3; 8 nucleotides line up with TRBD2. Germline trimming cut 1 base from V and 2 bases from J; bases unmatched to any gene: 11. CDR3 length: 18 residues. The germline gives CDR1 MGHRA, CDR2 YSYEKL.

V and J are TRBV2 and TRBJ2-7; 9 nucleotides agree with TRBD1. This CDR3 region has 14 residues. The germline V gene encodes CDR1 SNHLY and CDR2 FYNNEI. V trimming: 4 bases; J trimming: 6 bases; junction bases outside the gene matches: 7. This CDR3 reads CASSVATGGFEQYF. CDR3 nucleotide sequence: TGTGCCAGCAGTGTAGCTACAGGGGGCTTCGAGCAGTACTTC.

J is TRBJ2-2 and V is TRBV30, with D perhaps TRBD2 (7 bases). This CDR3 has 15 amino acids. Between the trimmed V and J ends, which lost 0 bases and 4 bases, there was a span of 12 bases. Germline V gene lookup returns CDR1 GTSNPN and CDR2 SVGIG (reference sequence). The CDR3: CAWSVGGAGTGELFF. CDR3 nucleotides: TGTGCCTGGAGTGTTGGGGGGGCGGGCACCGGGGAGCTGTTTTTT.

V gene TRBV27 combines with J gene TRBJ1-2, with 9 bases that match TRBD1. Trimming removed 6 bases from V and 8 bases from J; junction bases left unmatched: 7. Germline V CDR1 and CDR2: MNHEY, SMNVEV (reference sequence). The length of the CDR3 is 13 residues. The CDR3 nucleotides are TGTGCCAGCAGGGGCACAGGGGGCTGGGGCTACACCTTC. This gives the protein CASRGTGGWGYTF.

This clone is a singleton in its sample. CDR3 loop: CASSFRDRVGYNEQFF. CDR3 sequence (DNA): TGTGCCAGCAGCTTTAGGGACAGGGTCGGATACAATGAGCAGTTCTTC. This chain links TRBV7-3 with TRBJ2-1; 9 nucleotides line up with TRBD1. J was trimmed by 4 bases and V by 3 bases; bases with no gene match: 7. The CDR3 has 16 residues. Germline-derived CDR1 and CDR2 are SGHTA and FQGTGA.

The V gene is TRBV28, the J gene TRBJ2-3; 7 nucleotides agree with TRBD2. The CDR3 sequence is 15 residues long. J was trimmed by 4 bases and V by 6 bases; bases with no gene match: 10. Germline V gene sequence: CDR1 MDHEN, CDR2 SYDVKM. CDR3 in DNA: TGTGCCAGCAGCCCTGGGGCAGGGAGGGCAGATACGCAGTATTTT. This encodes CASSPGAGRADTQYF.

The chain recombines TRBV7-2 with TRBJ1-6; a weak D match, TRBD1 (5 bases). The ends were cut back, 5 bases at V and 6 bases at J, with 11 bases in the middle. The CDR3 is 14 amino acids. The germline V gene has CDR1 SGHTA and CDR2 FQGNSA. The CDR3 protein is CASSPTAFNSPLHF. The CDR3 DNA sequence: TGTGCCAGCAGCCCGACAGCCTTTAATTCACCCCTCCACTTT. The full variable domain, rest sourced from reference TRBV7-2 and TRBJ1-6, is GAGVSQSPSNKVTEKGKDVELRCDPISGHTALYWYRQSLGQGLEFLIYFQGNSAPDKSGLPSDRFSAERTGGSVSTLTIQRTQQEDSAVYLCASSPTAFNSPLHFGNGTRLTVT.

CDR3 sequence reads: CATSDLPSGRAPNNEQFF. The DNA of the CDR3 is TGTGCCACCAGTGATTTACCTAGCGGGAGGGCCCCGAACAATGAGCAGTTCTTC. The rearrangement links TRBV24-1 to TRBJ2-1; TRBD2 agrees at 12 bases. CDR3 length equals 18 residues. J lost 5 bases, V lost 1 base, and 8 bases had no gene match. Germline V gives CDR1 KGHDR, CDR2 SFDVKD.